One and the same sample provided the 8 T cell receptor beta chains below, sequenced in a study of tumor-infiltrating lymphocytes in primary liver carcinoma. The authors made TCR beta cDNA from 400 to 600 ng total RNA with a constant-region primer. ARM-PCR was slightly modified, and three nested multiplex PCR rounds with it gave rise to the TCR beta libraries. TRBV1-TRBV30 forward primers and a C-beta reverse primer were used in the first two PCR rounds, which each ran for approximately 10 cycles. A single record per CDR3 protein comes from TCRdb applying MiXCR to the multiplex PCR reads. The data show hundreds of thousands of distinct CDR3 sequences, 45% to 70% seen once. Blood RNA was derived from unsorted whole blood, and germline DNA was extracted too. The sequenced sample was peripheral blood. The receptors were sampled from a woman in her 30s with primary liver carcinoma and hepatitis B virus infection.

As for this clonotype: Being one base from a much bigger clone, this may be a read error. Because it lacks the conserved phenylalanine or tryptophan at the end, this CDR3 is likely a read error. The rearrangement uses TRBV12-3 or TRBV12-4 and TRBJ2-2; D is unresolved. Trimming removed 1 base from V and 6 bases from J, with 6 bases in between. This CDR3 is 13 amino acids long. CDR3 bases: TGTGCCAGCAGTTTAGGCCCGGCCGGGGAGCTGTTTATT. Its translation: CASSLGPAGELFI.

The chain links TRBV10-3 to TRBJ2-1, with D perhaps matching TRBD2 (6 bases). The CDR3 runs 15 residues. Germline CDR1 reads ENHRY; CDR2 reads SYGVKD. Between the trimmed V and J ends, which lost 2 bases and 9 bases, there was a span of 17 bases. The CDR3: CAISENAGWPVEQFF. CDR3 DNA: TGTGCCATCAGTGAGAATGCGGGATGGCCAGTTGAGCAGTTCTTC.

The chain employs TRBV6-6 and TRBJ2-5, with D hard to call. This CDR3 spans 15 amino acids. Germline V gene data show CDR1 as MNHNY and CDR2 as SVGAGI (reference sequence). V was pared by 2 bases and J by 4 bases, with 14 bases between. This CDR3 is CASSYLGGRRETQYF. The CDR3 region has the DNA TGTGCCAGCAGTTACCTCGGCGGCAGGAGAGAGACCCAGTACTTC.

This chain uses TRBV5-1 with TRBJ1-1; weak D call: TRBD1 (5 bases). This CDR3 is built from 14 residues. The germline V gene has CDR1 SGHRS and CDR2 YFSETQ. Trimming cost V 0 bases and J 6 bases, with 12 bases left between them. CDR3 protein: CASSLARGGAEAFF. In DNA form, the CDR3 reads TGCGCCAGCAGCTTGGCCCGAGGAGGGGCTGAAGCTTTCTTT.

This chain connects TRBV30 to TRBJ2-7, with TRBD1 as a possible D gene (6 bases). V was cut by 3 bases and J by 5 bases, with 11 bases left in between. There are 12 residues in the CDR3. CDR1 GTSNPN and CDR2 SVGIG come from the germline V gene (reference sequence). CDR3 nucleotide sequence: TGTGCCTGGAGACAGGGAATCAACGAGCAGTACTTC. Its protein product is CAWRQGINEQYF.

The chain employs TRBV6-5 and TRBJ2-3, with 7 bases matching TRBD2. This CDR3 has 13 amino acids. V lost 6 bases and J lost 4; bases outside the gene matches: 4. CDR1 and CDR2 from the germline V gene are MNHEY and SVGAGI. CDR3 sequence reads: CASRRESADTQYF. For the CDR3, the DNA is TGTGCCAGCAGGCGGGAGAGCGCAGATACGCAGTATTTT.

This sequence joins TRBV5-5 and TRBJ2-7; D possibly corresponds to TRBD2 (5 bases). V lost 0 bases and J 1 base, leaving 8 bases between the germline ends. CDR1 and CDR2 (germline): SGHKS, YYEKEE (reference sequence). The CDR3 runs to 14 residues. The CDR3 loop reads CASSLGTYSYEQYF. CDR3 nucleotides: TGTGCCAGCAGCTTGGGGACTTATTCCTACGAGCAGTACTTC.

The table lists this clonotype with a few counts. This chain connects TRBV6-5 to TRBJ2-7, with TRBD2 matching over 11 bases. V shed 10 bases and J 3 bases; nucleotides not matched to a gene: 8. This CDR3 is built from 14 residues. Germline V gene lookup returns CDR1 MNHEY and CDR2 SVGAGI. The CDR3, as DNA: TGTGCCACCGGGTCGGGACTAGCGGTCTACGAGCAGTACTTC. It yields the protein CATGSGLAVYEQYF.